The 9 T cell receptor beta chains below come from one sample, sequenced in a study of shared clonotypes between healthy human individuals. Libraries were prepared by immunoSEQ multiplex PCR; TCRdb keeps only in-frame clonotypes and omits some of them. Among about 710,000 clones listed, less than 80% were seen once. The sequencing input was memory CD4+ T cells sorted from blood. Subset: CD45RA-negative fraction. These receptors were taken from a young woman in good health.

The sample holds many counts of this clone. V usage is TRBV5-4 and J usage is TRBJ2-3; weak D call: TRBD2 (6 bases). The CDR3 sequence is 14 residues long. The germline gives CDR1 SGHNT, CDR2 YYREEE (reference sequence). V lost 4 bases to trimming and J lost 2 bases, with 11 bases between them. The CDR3 DNA reads TGTGCCAGCAGCCCCGGGAGCGTCACAGATACGCAGTATTTT. Protein sequence: CASSPGSVTDTQYF.

The J gene is TRBJ1-1, the V gene TRBV27; D is ambiguous. Germline CDR1 is MNHEY and CDR2 is SMNVEV (reference sequence). Trimming cost V 2 bases and J 9 bases, with 13 bases left between them. The CDR3 is made up of 13 amino acids. The CDR3 is CASSLQKVGQAFF. CDR3 coding DNA: TGTGCCAGCAGTTTACAGAAGGTTGGCCAAGCTTTCTTT.

V usage is TRBV5-4 and J usage is TRBJ2-1, with 7 bases matching TRBD1. The CDR3 has 16 residues. The V segment lost 4 bases and the J segment 4 bases; nucleotides outside the gene matches: 11. Germline lookup yields CDR1 SGHNT and CDR2 YYREEE (reference sequence). The CDR3 protein is CASSPVDRKGYNEQFF. CDR3 coding DNA: TGTGCCAGCAGCCCAGTGGACAGGAAGGGGTACAATGAGCAGTTCTTC.

The rearrangement joins TRBV29-1 to TRBJ2-1; D is unclear. The CDR3 contains 13 residues. The V and J ends lost 4 bases and 4 bases respectively, with 11 bases between them. Germline V lookup: CDR1 SQVTM, CDR2 ANQGSEA. CDR3 DNA: TGCAGCGTTGCTACTACCATTTACAATGAGCAGTTCTTC. As protein: CSVATTIYNEQFF.

The chain uses TRBV25-1 and TRBJ2-5; 7 bases align to TRBD2. Germline lookup yields CDR1 MGHDK and CDR2 SYGVNS. This CDR3 has 14 amino acids. Losses at the gene ends were 4 bases for V and 5 bases for J; bases not matched to a gene: 7. The CDR3 DNA reads as TGTGCCAGCAGTGGCACGGGGGGAGGGGAGACCCAGTACTTC. Translating it yields CASSGTGGGETQYF.

This clone has just a few counts. The CDR3 DNA is TGTGCCAGCAATCGCGGAGCATCCTACAATGAGCAGTTCTTC. Protein sequence: CASNRGASYNEQFF. The chain employs TRBV27 and TRBJ2-1; the D is unclear. The CDR3 covers 14 residues. Germline V gene sequence: CDR1 MNHEY, CDR2 SMNVEV (reference sequence). V shed 7 bases and J shed 1 base, with 11 bases lying between them.

This clone was picked up one time. The rearrangement uses TRBV28 and TRBJ2-2, with D possibly called TRBD1 or TRBD2 (6 bases each). Germline CDR1 MDHEN, CDR2 SYDVKM. Trimming removed 4 bases at V and 6 bases at J, with 12 bases between. The CDR3 extends over 14 amino acids. This chain's CDR3 is CASSSGAGPGELFF. CDR3 in DNA: TGTGCCAGCAGTTCGGGGGCGGGACCCGGGGAGCTGTTTTTT.

This clone occurred once. This chain connects TRBV15 to TRBJ2-5; tentative D call: TRBD1 (7 bases). Trimming pared 3 bases from V and 5 bases from J, leaving 19 bases between. Per the germline V gene, CDR1 is LNHNV and CDR2 is YYDKDF (reference sequence). The CDR3 has 16 amino acids. The DNA for the CDR3 is TGTGCCACCAGCAGGGGAGGACAGGCCGAAGCGGAGACCCAGTACTTC. Its protein is CATSRGGQAEAETQYF.

This clone was seen only a few times. This chain uses TRBV27 with TRBJ2-7; 7 bases agree with TRBD2. The J segment lost 6 bases and the V segment lost 7 bases, leaving 15 bases of the junction unmatched. This CDR3 is built from 15 residues. Germline V lookup: CDR1 MNHEY, CDR2 SMNVEV (reference sequence). The CDR3 DNA sequence: TGTGCCAGCACCCCTCATGGGGGGGGAAGCGGCGAGCAGTACTTC. Translating it yields CASTPHGGGSGEQYF.